This T cell receptor (beta chain) was found in a study of T cell responses to AZD1222 COVID-19 vaccine. Produced via immunoSEQ multiplex PCR; TCRdb's table is partial and in-frame only. Among just under 85,000 clones listed, about 90% were seen once. Trimming cost V 6 bases and J 5 bases, with 13 bases left between them. CDR3 length: 14 amino acids. Per germline, CDR1 MDHEN and CDR2 SYDVKM. As concerns this clone: What it binds is unknown.

Study-level results: Close to half of all spike-specific TCRs reportedly target regions of the variants that are unmutated. Females outnumbered males among donors, who were mostly white British; clonal diversity was possibly underestimated. Scientists sampled the repertoires only once the peak T cell response had passed. Following two doses of AZD1222, Spike-specific TCR breadth and depth rose.

This sequence joins TRBV28 and TRBJ1-4, with TRBD1 as a possible D gene (5 bases). Sequences were derived from peripheral blood, sampled on day 0 of AZD1222 vaccination. The source is an adult in good health. CDR3 in amino acids: CASSSRALNEKLFF. The CDR3 region has the DNA TGTGCCAGCAGCTCCAGGGCCCTAAATGAAAAACTGTTTTTT.